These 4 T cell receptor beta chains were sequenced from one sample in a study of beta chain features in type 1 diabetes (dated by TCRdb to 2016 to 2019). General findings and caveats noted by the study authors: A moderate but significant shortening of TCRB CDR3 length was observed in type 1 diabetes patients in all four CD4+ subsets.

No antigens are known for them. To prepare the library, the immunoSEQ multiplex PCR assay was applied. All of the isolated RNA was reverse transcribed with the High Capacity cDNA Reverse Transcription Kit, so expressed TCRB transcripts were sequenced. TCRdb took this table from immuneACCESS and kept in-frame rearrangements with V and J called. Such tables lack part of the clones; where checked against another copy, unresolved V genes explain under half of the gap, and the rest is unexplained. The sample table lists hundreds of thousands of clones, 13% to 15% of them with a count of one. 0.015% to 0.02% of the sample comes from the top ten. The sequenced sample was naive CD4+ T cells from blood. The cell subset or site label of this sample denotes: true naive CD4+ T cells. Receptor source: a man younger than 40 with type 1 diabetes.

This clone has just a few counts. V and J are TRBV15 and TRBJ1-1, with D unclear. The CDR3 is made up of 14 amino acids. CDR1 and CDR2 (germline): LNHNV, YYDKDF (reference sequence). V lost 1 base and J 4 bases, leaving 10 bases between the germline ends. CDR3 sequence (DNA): TGTGCCACCAGCAGAGTTGTCTTGAGCACTGAAGCTTTCTTT. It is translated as CATSRVVLSTEAFF.

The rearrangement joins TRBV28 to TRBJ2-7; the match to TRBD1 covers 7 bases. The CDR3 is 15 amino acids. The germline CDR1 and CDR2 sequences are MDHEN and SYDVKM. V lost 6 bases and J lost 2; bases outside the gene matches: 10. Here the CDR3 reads CASSPGQLFTYEQYF. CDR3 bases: TGTGCCAGCAGCCCGGGACAGCTCTTCACCTACGAGCAGTACTTC. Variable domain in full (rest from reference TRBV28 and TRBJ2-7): DVKVTQSSRYLVKRTGEKVFLECVQDMDHENMFWYRQDPGLGLRLIYFSYDVKMKEKGDIPEGYSVSREKKERFSLILESASTNQTSMYLCASSPGQLFTYEQYFGPGTRLTVT.

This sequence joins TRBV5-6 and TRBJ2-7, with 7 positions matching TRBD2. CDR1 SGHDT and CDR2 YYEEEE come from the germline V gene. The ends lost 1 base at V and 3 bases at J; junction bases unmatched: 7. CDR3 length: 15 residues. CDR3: CASSLYHSGYYEQYF. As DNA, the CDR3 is TGTGCCAGCAGCTTGTACCATAGCGGGTACTACGAGCAGTACTTC.

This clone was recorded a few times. The CDR3, as DNA: TGTGCCAGCAGCCTTCCGAGCGGGAGAGGGCACAATGAGCAGTTCTTC. It translates to CASSLPSGRGHNEQFF. The gene calls are TRBV7-9 and TRBJ2-1, with 8 bases fitting TRBD2. J lost 5 bases, V lost 5 bases, and 11 bases had no gene match. Germline values: CDR1 SEHNR, CDR2 FQNEAQ (reference sequence). This CDR3 is 16 amino acids long. The full variable domain, with the rest looked up from reference TRBV7-9 and TRBJ2-1, is DTGVSQNPRHKITKRGQNVTFRCDPISEHNRLYWYRQTLGQGPEFLTYFQNEAQLEKSRLLSDRFSAERPKGSFSTLEIQRTEQGDSAMYLCASSLPSGRGHNEQFFGPGTRLTVL.